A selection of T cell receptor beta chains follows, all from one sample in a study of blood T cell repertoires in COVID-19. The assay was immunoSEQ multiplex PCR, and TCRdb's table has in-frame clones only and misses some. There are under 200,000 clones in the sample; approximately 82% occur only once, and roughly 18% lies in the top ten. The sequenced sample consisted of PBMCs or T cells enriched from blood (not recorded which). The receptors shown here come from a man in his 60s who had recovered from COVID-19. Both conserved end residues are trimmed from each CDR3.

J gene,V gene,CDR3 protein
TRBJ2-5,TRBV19,ASSKPSRGAGETQY
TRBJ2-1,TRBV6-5,ASSPSGSSYNEQF
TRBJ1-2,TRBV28,ASSLAGLKGYT
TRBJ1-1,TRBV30,AWSVQNMNTEAF
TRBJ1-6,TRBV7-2,ASSLRFHEGSSYNSPLH
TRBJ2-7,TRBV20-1,SASRRSSYEQY
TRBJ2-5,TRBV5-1,ASSTGAGEKETQY
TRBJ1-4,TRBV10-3,AIRGDRDSVEKLF
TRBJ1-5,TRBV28,ASGPGGTVGLQPQH
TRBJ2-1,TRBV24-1,ATSEAGRNYNEQF
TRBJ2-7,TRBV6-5,ASRNPGLSYEQY
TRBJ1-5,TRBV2,ASSGGYSNQPQH
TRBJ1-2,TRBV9,ASSVDASDGYT
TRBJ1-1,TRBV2,ASSAQGANTEAF